Sequencing of this T cell receptor beta chain was carried out in a study of beta chain features in type 1 diabetes. Study-wide results and limits: Insertions at VDJ junctions were less frequent in type 1 diabetes patients. These patients also deleted more nucleotides at the same junctions.

A remark on this clone: The antigen is not known.

The study reverse transcribed the entire isolated RNA, so it sequenced expressed TCRB transcripts. Sequencing used immunoSEQ multiplex PCR; TCRdb keeps in-frame clones, though not all of them. This table has 70,000 to 90,000 clones, 25% to 35% appearing once. The single heparinised draw taken from each donor contained around 100 mL of blood on average. CD4+ naive, central memory, regulatory and stem cell-like memory subsets were isolated by sorting on CD45RO/CCR7/CD25/CD127/CD95/CD27. In germline, CDR1 is LGHNA, CDR2 YSLEER. The CDR3 loop spans 14 amino acids. V lost 3 bases, J lost 1 base, and 10 bases lay in between.

Specimen: stem cell memory CD4+ T cells from blood. The TCR comes from a woman under 30 in good health. The chain uses TRBV4-3 and TRBJ2-7, with D possibly TRBD1 on 5 matching bases. The CDR3 nucleotides read TGCGCCAGCAGCCACACAGGTGTTTCCTACGAGCAGTACTTC. Its protein product is CASSHTGVSYEQYF.